This paragraph covers one T cell receptor (beta chain) sequence. What this receptor recognizes is not known. This sample was taken from a study of cytomegalovirus exposure and HLA in healthy donors (dated by TCRdb to 2017 to 2019). In terms of the full investigation: An earlier analysis of 587 of the donors reported about 260 Gb of sequence data and around 100 million unique TCR beta sequences obtained from about 179 million T cells. An early release covering approximately 600 HLA-typed donors comprised about 300 gigabases of sequencing data and around 80 million unique TCR sequences. The genetic ancestry cluster associated with self-reported Caucasian donors included 80% to 90% of the approximately 400 genotyped donors. The study aimed to test whether cataloging public T cell receptors could reveal signatures of past pathogen exposure. Using immunosequencing, the study profiled T cell repertoires from about 610 subjects and related those repertoires to cytomegalovirus serostatus. Besides the first cohort of under 700 subjects, a separate validation cohort made up of 120 different subjects was used. High-throughput TCR immunosequencing, statistical association of individual TCRs with disease status, and machine learning were combined to predict cytomegalovirus infection status. In a later analysis, previously published TCR beta repertoires from 670 or so donors were re-analyzed and high-resolution HLA genotyping was added so that TCR occurrence patterns could be studied. Rather than using new phenotypic data, the later analysis identified candidate immune exposures from TCR beta sequences and from how often those sequences occurred across donors. To decide whether each TCR beta V gene segment behaved as functional or pseudogenic, an earlier analysis of approximately 600 of the donors relied on high-throughput TCR beta sequencing. Donor age, sex, ethnicity and CMV serostatus were collected together with the repertoire data. A later genetic analysis used genome-wide SNP genotypes for 398 of the 666 donors, treating that subset as a discovery cohort. Every repertoire in the discovery cohort had been generated on one and the same sequencing platform. HLA typing included class I and class II loci at four-digit resolution. The number of donors typed differed by locus, with roughly 629-640 for A, B, C, DRB1 and DQB1, 522 for DQA1, 600 to 610 for DPA1, and approximately 470 for DPB1. Because of strong linkage in the cohort, 4 to 6 DR-DQ haplotypes were treated as single units for association and clustering. On average, about 240,000 unique TCR beta nucleotide sequences were sequenced per donor among several hundred genotyped donors of the cohort, with roughly 19% of those sequences being non-productive.

Relative to germline, V is missing 5 bases and J is missing 7 bases, with 13 bases of the junction outside any gene match. Sequences SGHVS (CDR1) and FQNEAQ (CDR2) are obtained from the germline V gene. The CDR3 measures 16 amino acids from cysteine to phenylalanine. The CDR3 DNA has 48 bases and is translated from base 1. The cohort was made up of several hundred healthy bone marrow donors. Cohort members were all nominally healthy when sampled, although unrecorded immune exposures were likely present. The donor was CMV seronegative and was included in the group of 352 seronegative cohort members. Every donor gave a peripheral blood sample, and the peripheral blood mononuclear cells from that sample were used for TCR beta sequencing. Genomic DNA was extracted from the blood cell samples with the Qiagen DNeasy Blood Extraction Kit. What the authors observed across the whole study: The sequencing pipeline was judged likely to have produced a cluster of highly shared sequence variants as a technical artifact. A further reported finding was that TCR beta sequences accurately predicted the HLA-A and HLA-B alleles for most subjects in the first cohort. Correlated functional status among segregating V segments might be attributable to linkage disequilibrium, but an unknown experimental factor could not be ruled out. In an earlier analysis of roughly 500 of the donors, most TCR beta V segments appeared in productive rearrangements about 87% or about 30% of the time, broadly matching IMGT annotations. The classifier was reported to diagnose cytomegalovirus status with high specificity and sensitivity in both the original and validation cohorts. The study listed 164 TCR beta chains as associated with cytomegalovirus. According to a later analysis, parvovirus B19, influenza, CMV and Epstein-Barr virus appeared linked to several top co-occurrence clusters. The presence/absence analyses assumed that sequencing depth was roughly uniform across donors, and that assumption may not be true. Most TCR sequences were observed very rarely across donors, whereas some public TCRs were present in many individuals. HLA typing was unavailable for some donors at each locus, so association tests used only the typed subset. The only immune exposure information available for the cohort was CMV serostatus. Only TCR beta chains were sequenced in this cohort, and the absence of alpha or paired-chain data limited detectable features. Three of the identified cytomegalovirus-associated TCR beta chains were confirmed in vitro to be specific for cytomegalovirus antigens. It was suggested by the authors that the approach could potentially be generalized to other disease states and immunological phenotypes. A later genetic analysis reported fewer N-insertions in productive TCRs among donors in an Asian-associated ancestry cluster than the roughly 650-donor mean. Most CMV-associated TCR beta chains appeared to be HLA-restricted in a later analysis, and the HLA associations seemed to be driven largely by CMV exposure. Specific HLA alleles were associated with 15,000 to 20,000 TCR beta sequences at a false discovery rate of 0.05 in a later analysis. The earlier analysis of 587 of the donors excluded approximately 15 rarely observed V segments, including chromosome 9 orphons, because counts were too low. Some IMGT-functional V segments, including TRBV6-2 and TRBV6-3, could not be told apart with the 87-base-pair reads, so those segments were excluded. A later analysis found that HLA-associated TCR beta chains were more clonally expanded and had lower generation probabilities than equally common non-associated chains. In a later genetic analysis, a missense DCLRE1C variant was associated with V-gene and J-gene trimming of TCR beta chains, and the association was replicated in an independent cohort. A later analysis found that TCR association rates varied across HLA loci, with DRB1 alleles showing the most associated TCRs and HLA-C alleles the fewest. Strong co-occurrence of HLA alleles, especially DR and DQ, made assigning TCR associations to individual alleles difficult.

The library was obtained by the immunoSEQ multiplex PCR assay. For the multiplex PCR, a mixture combining 60 forward primers for TCR Vbeta segments and 13 reverse primers for TCR Jbeta segments was used. The CDR3 region of rearranged TCR beta genes was amplified from genomic DNA by a multiplex PCR assay. The amplified TCR beta libraries were sequenced on the Illumina HiSeq System as 87-base-pair reads. The source study handled its data this way. In a later analysis, some 80 million unique TCR beta chains were counted across the approximately 670 repertoires, and roughly 10 million of these chains were shared by at least two donors. A nearest-neighbor algorithm error-corrected the raw reads and collapsed the reads into unique sequences, merging closely related sequences to remove PCR and sequencing errors. To assign V, D and J gene segments, CDR3 sequences were aligned to IMGT reference sequences. For a sequence to be retained, a match of at least six nucleotides was required to both a V gene segment and a J gene segment. Rearrangements were classified as productive when the CDR3 lacked stop codons and remained in frame with V and J, and all other rearrangements were classified as non-productive. CDR3 was defined according to IMGT convention as the region running from the second conserved V-encoded cysteine to the conserved J-encoded phenylalanine. In an earlier analysis of roughly 580 of the donors, sequences lacking an unambiguous match to a single V gene segment were excluded. In an earlier analysis of 587 of the donors, a V segment was called functional when productive rearrangements were above 56.7%, and segregating when the standard deviation between donors exceeded 5%. A statistical classification framework was built for diagnosing cytomegalovirus status from the catalog of TCR beta chain sequences. A later analysis assigned V and J genes by comparing TCR nucleotide sequences with IMGT/GENE-DB human TR gene sequences. The TCRdist pipeline was used in a later analysis to assign CDR3 sequences and most-parsimonious VDJ recombination scenarios. In a later analysis, each TCR beta chain was defined by its CDR3 amino acid sequence together with its V-gene family, and reads without a unique V-gene family were excluded. A later analysis removed 500 to 650 highly shared, low-generation-probability nucleotide sequences to deal with suspected cross-contamination and a sequencing artifact. In a later analysis, a clonal expansion index was calculated for each public chain from normalized within-repertoire ranks of inferred template counts. Generation probabilities in a later analysis came from a VDJ recombination model fitted to out-of-frame rearrangements, and those results were checked against IGoR. A later analysis scored TCR-TCR, TCR-HLA and TCR-CMV co-occurrence with hypergeometric tests, applying a repertoire-size bias correction to TCR pairs. False discovery rates were estimated in a later analysis by permuting HLA or CMV assignments 20 times. In a later analysis, co-occurring TCRs were grouped with DBSCAN, and TCRdist sequence similarity was added when clustering was performed within HLA-allele-positive subsets. Repertoires with fewer than 30,000 or more than 120,000 public chains were left out of co-occurrence clustering, as were about 5 repertoires with anomalous nucleotide sharing. TCRdb stores this immuneACCESS table with in-frame sequences only. Part of the clones is absent; in the studies checked, under half of the shortfall reflects unresolved V genes, and no reason is known for the rest. V, J and clone size are those of that table, while D and trimming were read from the DNA. The table held for this sample gives 70,000 or so clones. About 0.76% of the sample is taken by the ten largest.

The material sequenced was PBMCs. This sequence originates from a boy aged 10-17 years in good health and CMV-seronegative. The V and J genes are TRBV7-8 and TRBJ1-2, with 10 junctional bases fitting TRBD1. The nucleotide sequence is given as TGTGCCAGCAGCCTGAGACAGGGGGCGGGGGCGGCTGGCTACACCTTC. Its product reads: CASSLRQGAGAAGYTF.